This TCR beta chain was captured in a study of cytomegalovirus exposure and HLA in healthy donors. Primers included in the PCR were 60 Vbeta and 13 Jbeta primers. Clones were read by immunoSEQ multiplex PCR, and TCRdb kept only the in-frame ones, dropping some. Of over 120,000 clones listed, approximately 84% are singletons. The CDR3 covers 13 residues. CDR1 and CDR2 (germline): SGHDN, FVKESK. V lost 0 bases and J lost 7, with 9 bases in between. Sequencing was performed on PBMCs. The receptor was derived from a man aged 25-45 years in good health and CMV-seropositive. J is TRBJ1-1 and V is TRBV14; tentatively, D is TRBD1 (5 bases). The CDR3 reads CASSQDGGIEAFF. DNA of the CDR3: TGTGCCAGCAGCCAAGATGGGGGGATTGAAGCTTTCTTT.